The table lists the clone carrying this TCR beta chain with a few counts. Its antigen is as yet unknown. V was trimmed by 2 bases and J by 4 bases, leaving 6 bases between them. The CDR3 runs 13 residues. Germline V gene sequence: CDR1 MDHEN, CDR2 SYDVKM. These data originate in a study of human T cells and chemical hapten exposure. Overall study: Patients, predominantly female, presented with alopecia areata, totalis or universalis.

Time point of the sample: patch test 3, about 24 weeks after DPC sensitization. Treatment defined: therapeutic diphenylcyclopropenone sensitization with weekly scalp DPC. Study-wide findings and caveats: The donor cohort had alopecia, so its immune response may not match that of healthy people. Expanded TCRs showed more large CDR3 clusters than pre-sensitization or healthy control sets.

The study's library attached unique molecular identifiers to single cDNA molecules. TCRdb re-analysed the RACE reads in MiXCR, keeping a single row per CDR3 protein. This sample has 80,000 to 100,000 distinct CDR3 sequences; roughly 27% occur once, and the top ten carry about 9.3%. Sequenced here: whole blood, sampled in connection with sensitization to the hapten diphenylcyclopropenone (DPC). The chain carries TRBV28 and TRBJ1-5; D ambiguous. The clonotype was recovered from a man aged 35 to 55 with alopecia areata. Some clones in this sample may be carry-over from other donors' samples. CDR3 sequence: CASSLDGNQPQHF. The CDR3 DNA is TGTGCCAGCAGTTTAGACGGAAATCAGCCCCAGCATTTT. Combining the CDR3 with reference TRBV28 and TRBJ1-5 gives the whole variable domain DVKVTQSSRYLVKRTGEKVFLECVQDMDHENMFWYRQDPGLGLRLIYFSYDVKMKEKGDIPEGYSVSREKKERFSLILESASTNQTSMYLCASSLDGNQPQHFGDGTRLSIL.